This TCR beta chain was recorded in a study of tumor-infiltrating lymphocytes in primary liver carcinoma. Study-wide background: Staging of the tumors gave T1-T3 N0M0, with widths of about 4 to 10 cm. Sample yields, roughly 3.65 to 8 million productive TCRbeta reads, were similar across the tissue types.

In the case of this clonotype: Just one base apart from a much larger clone, this may be a read error. This likely comes from a read error, as the CDR3 has no conserved phenylalanine or tryptophan at its end.

The germline gives CDR1 SQVTM, CDR2 ANQGSEA. The V segment lost 2 bases and the J segment 5 bases; nucleotides outside the gene matches: 6. CDR3 length: 14 residues. For blood RNA, unsorted whole blood served as the source, and germline DNA was extracted too. From roughly 470 ng total RNA, TCR beta cDNA was generated with a primer in the constant region. A slightly modified ARM-PCR protocol with three nested multiplex PCR rounds produced these TCR beta libraries. PCR rounds one and two used TRBV1-TRBV30 forward primers with a C-beta reverse primer for 10 cycles each. TCRdb used MiXCR to reprocess the multiplex PCR reads, holding one entry per CDR3 protein. The table lists fewer than 350,000 distinct CDR3 sequences, approximately 60% of them singletons, with approximately 9.4% in the top ten.

The receptor was isolated from a man between 35 and 55 years old with primary liver carcinoma and hepatitis B virus infection. V and J are TRBV29-1 and TRBJ2-3; TRBD1 aligns across 8 bases. Sequenced material: peripheral blood. CDR3 sequence reads: CSVETQGVLDTQYS. CDR3 bases: TGCAGCGTTGAAACACAGGGGGTCTTAGATACGCAGTATTCT.